Sequencing of this T cell receptor beta chain was carried out in a study of blood T cells in healthy people across ages. Overall study results and limits: Measured against age, TCR beta diversity per million T cells decreased in a roughly linear manner.

There are 15 residues in the CDR3. Germline V gene sequence: CDR1 SGHRS, CDR2 YFSETQ. The authors ran a second PCR of 7 to 11 cycles using a sample-barcoded 5' primer and a J-beta primer mix. Each cDNA molecule was tagged by a template-switch adaptor with 12 random nucleotides. Each CDR3 protein gets one entry after TCRdb re-called the 5' RACE reads with MiXCR. The sample lists about 780,000 distinct CDR3 sequences; about half were seen once. On this clonotype itself: Its antigen remains unknown.

Sequencing was done on a sample of blood. The source of this sequence is a man aged 80 or over in good health. The chain recombines TRBV5-1 with TRBJ2-4; D is uncertain. The end of the DNA aligns better with TRBJ2-7, so the J call may be wrong. CDR3 sequence: CASSLEPWPLYEQYF. The CDR3 DNA follows: TGCGCCAGCAGCTTGGAACCTTGGCCCCTCTACGAGCAGTACTTC.